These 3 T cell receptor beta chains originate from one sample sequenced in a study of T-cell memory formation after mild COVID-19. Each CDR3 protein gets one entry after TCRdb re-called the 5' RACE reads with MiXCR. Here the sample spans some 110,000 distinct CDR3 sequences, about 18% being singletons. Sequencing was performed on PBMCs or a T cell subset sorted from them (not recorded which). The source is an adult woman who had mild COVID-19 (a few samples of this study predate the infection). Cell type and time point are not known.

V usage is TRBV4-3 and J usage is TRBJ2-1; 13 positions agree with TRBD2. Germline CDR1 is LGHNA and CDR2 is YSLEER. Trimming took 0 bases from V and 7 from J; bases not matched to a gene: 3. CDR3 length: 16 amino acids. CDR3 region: CASSQEGLAGLNEQFF. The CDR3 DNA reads TGCGCCAGCAGCCAAGAGGGACTAGCGGGGTTAAATGAGCAGTTCTTC.

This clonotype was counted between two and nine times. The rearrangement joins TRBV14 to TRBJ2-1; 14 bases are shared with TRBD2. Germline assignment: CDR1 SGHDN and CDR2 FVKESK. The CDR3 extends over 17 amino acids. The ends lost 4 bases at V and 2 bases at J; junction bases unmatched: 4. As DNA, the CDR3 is TGTGCCAGCAGCCGGACTAGCGGGAGGCTCCCCTACAATGAGCAGTTCTTC. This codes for CASSRTSGRLPYNEQFF.

In DNA, the CDR3 is TGTGCCTGGAGCGGGGCACAGCACACTGAAGCTTTCTTT. The encoded protein is CAWSGAQHTEAFF. The genes are TRBV30 and TRBJ1-1; a possible D gene is TRBD1 (5 bases). CDR1 is GTSNPN and CDR2 is SVGIG in the germline V gene (reference sequence). The CDR3 runs 13 residues. V lost 3 bases and J lost 3, with 11 bases in between.